This passage covers 9 T cell receptor beta chains from one sample sequenced in a study of blood T cells in healthy people across ages. Alongside a J-beta primer mix, a sample-barcoded 5' primer served in a second PCR lasting roughly 7 to 11 cycles. TCRdb ran MiXCR on the 5' RACE reads and lists one entry per CDR3 protein. This sample has over 1,500,000 distinct CDR3 sequences, with roughly 49% found just once. The sequenced sample consisted of blood. These receptors were obtained from a woman between 35 and 50 years old in good health.

This clonotype was seen only a few times. The chain couples TRBV7-2 to TRBJ2-7; D is unresolved. Germline lookup yields CDR1 SGHTA and CDR2 FQGNSA. This CDR3 has 14 amino acids. The V end was cut by 1 base, the J end by 4 bases, with 11 bases between. CDR3 loop: CASSLDPLVYEQYF. For the CDR3, the DNA is TGTGCCAGCAGCTTAGACCCCCTGGTTTACGAGCAGTACTTC.

In its sample, this clonotype was seen a few times. This rearrangement joins TRBV10-3 to TRBJ2-3, with D possibly TRBD2 on 6 matching bases. The CDR3 has 15 residues. CDR1 is ENHRY and CDR2 is SYGVKD in the germline V gene. Trimming left V 0 bases short and J 7 bases short, with 14 bases between. The CDR3 loop reads CAISESGGNFHTQYF. The CDR3 region has the DNA TGTGCCATCAGTGAGTCAGGAGGGAATTTTCATACGCAGTATTTT.

The genes are TRBV24-1 and TRBJ2-3, with 9 bases identical to TRBD2. The CDR3 has 15 amino acids. Germline assignment: CDR1 KGHDR and CDR2 SFDVKD. V shed 3 bases and J 2 bases; nucleotides not matched to a gene: 2. CDR3 in DNA: TGTGCCACCAGTGATGCGGGGGGGAACACAGATACGCAGTATTTT. Its translation: CATSDAGGNTDTQYF.

This clonotype was seen only a few times. The rearrangement joins TRBV7-2 to TRBJ1-2; TRBD1 aligns across 10 bases. This CDR3 is 16 amino acids long. Germline V CDR1 and CDR2: SGHTA, FQGNSA. V shed 5 bases, J shed 4 bases, and the junction held 10 bases outside the gene matches. The CDR3 DNA follows: TGTGCCAGCAGCCCGGGACAGGGGAGCAACTTCTATGGCTACACCTTC. Protein sequence: CASSPGQGSNFYGYTF.

The CDR3 DNA reads TGTGCCAGCAGCCGCCTCTCGGGACTAAAGTACAATGAGCAGTTCTTC. This sequence encodes CASSRLSGLKYNEQFF. This chain uses TRBV7-8 with TRBJ2-1; 7 nucleotides align to TRBD2. V was clipped by 5 bases and J by 4 bases; unmatched bases: 11. Germline CDR1 is SGHVS and CDR2 is FQNEAQ. The CDR3 has 16 residues.

The rearrangement joins TRBV7-2 to TRBJ1-5; D is unclear. The germline V and J ends were trimmed by 5 bases and 9 bases, with 14 bases remaining between them. CDR1 is SGHTA, CDR2 FQGNSA, per germline. The CDR3 totals 13 residues. CDR3 amino acids: CASSAVGDRPQHF. In nucleotides, the CDR3 is TGTGCCAGCAGCGCCGTCGGGGATCGGCCCCAGCATTTT.

The count of this clonotype is one. J is TRBJ2-5 and V is TRBV28; TRBD1 aligns across 9 bases. The ends lost 6 bases at V and 4 bases at J; junction bases unmatched: 9. This CDR3 is 15 amino acids long. Germline V gives CDR1 MDHEN, CDR2 SYDVKM. The CDR3 reads CASRPGTGFGETQYF. In DNA, the CDR3 is TGTGCCAGCAGACCCGGGACAGGGTTTGGAGAGACCCAGTACTTC.

This clonotype was detected a few times. The V call is TRBV5-5, the J call TRBJ2-3, with 11 bases fitting TRBD2. Unmatched junction bases numbered 7, after V lost 3 bases and J lost 4 bases. Germline CDR1 SGHKS, CDR2 YYEKEE (reference sequence). The CDR3 is 16 amino acids. CDR3 amino acids: CASSYSGGAVSDTQYF. Here the CDR3 DNA reads TGTGCCAGCAGCTATAGCGGGGGGGCCGTATCAGATACGCAGTATTTT.

This clonotype was counted only a few times. The chain links TRBV27 to TRBJ2-5; D remains unclear. Trimming cost V 3 bases and J 5 bases, with 10 bases left between them. This CDR3 spans 13 amino acids. Per the germline V gene, CDR1 is MNHEY and CDR2 is SMNVEV (reference sequence). CDR3 nucleotide sequence: TGTGCCAGCAGTTTGGTGGGATGGGAGACCCAGTACTTC. Translation: CASSLVGWETQYF.